This TCR beta chain derives from a study of monozygotic twins with inflammatory bowel disease. Study conclusions and caveats: Healthy co-twins, by inverse Simpson, had higher TCRbeta diversity than their siblings with IBD.

With eight separate reactions per sample, the authors made cDNA. Incorporation of UMIs carrying a 6-nucleotide sample barcode was performed by template switching. After re-calling the 5' RACE reads, TCRdb lists one entry per CDR3 protein, DNA absent. The sample table sets out about 210,000 distinct CDR3 sequences. About this clonotype itself: What it binds is unknown.

CDR1 and CDR2 (germline): LGHNA, YNFKEQ. The CDR3 consists of 16 residues. The specimen sequenced was blood. This TCR was sampled from a human donor with ulcerative colitis or Crohn's disease, or a healthy co-twin of an affected twin (not recorded which). This chain joins TRBV4-2 and TRBJ1-4; TCRdb's D call, TRBD1, is unchecked because there is no DNA. CDR3 in amino acids: CASSQDLGTGDEKLFF.